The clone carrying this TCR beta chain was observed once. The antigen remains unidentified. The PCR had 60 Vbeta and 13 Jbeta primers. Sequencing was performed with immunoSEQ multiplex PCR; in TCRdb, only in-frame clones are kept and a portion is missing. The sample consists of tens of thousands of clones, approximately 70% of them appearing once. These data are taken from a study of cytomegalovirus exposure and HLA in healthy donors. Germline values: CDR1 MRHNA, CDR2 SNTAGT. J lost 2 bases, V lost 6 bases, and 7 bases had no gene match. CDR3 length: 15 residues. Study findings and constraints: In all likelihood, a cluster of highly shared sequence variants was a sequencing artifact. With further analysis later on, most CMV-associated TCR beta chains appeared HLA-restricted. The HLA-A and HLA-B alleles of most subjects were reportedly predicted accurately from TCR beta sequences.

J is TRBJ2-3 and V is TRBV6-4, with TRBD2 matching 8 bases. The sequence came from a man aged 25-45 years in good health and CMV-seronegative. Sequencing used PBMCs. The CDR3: CASSRGGEVTDTQYF. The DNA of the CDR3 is TGTGCCAGCAGCCGGGGGGGGGAAGTCACAGATACGCAGTATTTT.